The 13 T cell receptor beta chains below come from one sample, sequenced in a study of cytomegalovirus exposure and HLA in healthy donors. Primers: 60 Vbeta forward and 13 Jbeta reverse. The repertoire was sequenced with immunoSEQ multiplex PCR; TCRdb's copy has only in-frame clones and lacks some. Of over 100,000 clones in the sample, approximately 81% were seen once. Source material: PBMCs. These receptors were obtained from a woman aged 18 to 35 in good health and CMV-seropositive.

The V and J genes are TRBV28 and TRBJ1-5; 9 bases match TRBD1. Trimming at V came to 6 bases and at J to 0 bases, leaving 6 bases not matched to a gene. CDR1 is MDHEN and CDR2 is SYDVKM in the germline V gene. The CDR3 is 16 amino acids. CDR3 in amino acids: CASSSGQGVSNQPQHF. CDR3 in DNA: TGTGCCAGCAGCTCGGGACAGGGAGTTAGCAATCAGCCCCAGCATTTT.

The rearrangement links TRBV10-1 to TRBJ2-2; perhaps TRBD2 as D (5 bases). The CDR3 length is 16 residues. V shed 6 bases and J shed 0 bases, with 14 bases lying between them. Germline lookup yields CDR1 WNHNN and CDR2 SYGVQD (reference sequence). The CDR3, as DNA: TGCGCCAGCAGCTTGAGCTACGGGGCGAACACCGGGGAGCTGTTTTTT. It specifies CASSLSYGANTGELFF.

The V gene is TRBV7-6, the J gene TRBJ2-1; 9 positions agree with TRBD1. With 4 bases clipped from V and 9 bases from J, the junction kept 4 bases outside the gene matches. Germline V lookup: CDR1 SGHVS, CDR2 FNYEAQ. The CDR3 spans 13 residues. DNA of the CDR3: TGTGCCAGCAGCTCGGACAGGGGTGGTGAGCAGTTCTTC. Its protein product is CASSSDRGGEQFF.

Written as DNA, the CDR3 is TGTGCCAGCAGTGCCCGACAGGGCCGGGGCGAGCAGTACTTC. This sequence encodes CASSARQGRGEQYF. The J gene is TRBJ2-7, the V gene TRBV6-5, with TRBD1 matching 7 bases. The length of the CDR3 is 14 residues. The germline CDR1 and CDR2 sequences are MNHEY and SVGAGI. The trim removed 5 bases at V and 6 bases at J, leaving 10 bases unmatched.

The sample holds a few counts of this clone. CDR3 in DNA: TGTGCCACACGGGACAGGGGAAGATTGAACACCGGGGAGCTGTTTTTT. Translating gives CATRDRGRLNTGELFF. J is TRBJ2-2 and V is TRBV2; TRBD1 matches at 10 bases. V lost 10 bases and J lost 1; bases outside the gene matches: 9. CDR1 SNHLY and CDR2 FYNNEI come from the germline V gene. The CDR3 sequence is 16 residues long.

This clone was recorded once. V gene TRBV5-8 combines with J gene TRBJ1-2; D possibly corresponds to TRBD1 (6 bases). Trimming pared 4 bases from V and 7 bases from J, leaving 20 bases between. The CDR3 is 15 amino acids. Germline lookup yields CDR1 SGHTS and CDR2 YDEGEE. The CDR3 here is CASSPDHRDRVGYTF. In DNA form, the CDR3 reads TGTGCCAGCAGCCCGGACCACAGGGATCGTGTTGGCTACACCTTC.

The V gene is TRBV7-9, the J gene TRBJ2-2; 10 bases are a match to TRBD2. The germline CDR1 and CDR2 sequences are SEHNR and FQNEAQ (reference sequence). Trimming cost V 2 bases and J 6 bases; bases outside gene matches: 12. The CDR3 spans 18 residues. The CDR3 region is CASSLSVRGSGRPGELFF. The CDR3 region has the DNA TGTGCCAGCAGCTTAAGTGTTCGGGGTAGCGGGAGGCCCGGGGAGCTGTTTTTT.

The V gene is TRBV7-6, the J gene TRBJ2-1; 10 bases are a match to TRBD2. Looked up from germline, CDR1 is SGHVS and CDR2 is FNYEAQ. CDR3 length: 16 amino acids. After removal of 2 bases from V and 6 bases from J, the junction contained 7 bases not matched to a gene. Here the CDR3 reads CASSLSGLAVSNEQFF. The CDR3 DNA is TGTGCCAGCAGCTTAAGCGGACTAGCGGTTTCCAATGAGCAGTTCTTC. Variable domain in full (rest from reference TRBV7-6 and TRBJ2-1): GAGVSQSPRYKVTKRGQDVALRCDPISGHVSLYWYRQALGQGPEFLTYFNYEAQQDKSGLPNDRFSAERPEGSISTLTIQRTEQRDSAMYRCASSLSGLAVSNEQFFGPGTRLTVL.

This rearrangement joins TRBV19 to TRBJ1-1; D possibly corresponds to TRBD1 (6 bases). This CDR3 contains 17 residues. The ends were cut back, 4 bases at V and 2 bases at J, with 20 bases in the middle. Germline-derived CDR1 and CDR2 are LNHDA and SQIVND (reference sequence). The CDR3 DNA sequence: TGTGCCAGTAGTACCCGATCCGGACAGCCGGGAAACACTGAAGCTTTCTTT. Protein: CASSTRSGQPGNTEAFF.

The rearrangement links TRBV13 to TRBJ2-1; 9 nucleotides match TRBD2. The J segment lost 7 bases and the V segment lost 8 bases, leaving 15 bases of the junction unmatched. The CDR3 has 16 residues. Germline CDR1 PRHDT, CDR2 FYEKMQ (reference sequence). CDR3 sequence: CASRRVTGTSTNEQFF. In DNA, the CDR3 is TGTGCCAGCCGGAGGGTAACCGGGACTAGCACAAATGAGCAGTTCTTC.

The chain links TRBV5-4 to TRBJ2-7; D is unclear. The CDR3 length is 16 residues. V was trimmed by 4 bases and J by 2 bases, leaving 19 bases between them. Germline lookup yields CDR1 SGHNT and CDR2 YYREEE (reference sequence). The CDR3 loop is CASSLRDNLRAYEQYF. The CDR3 DNA follows: TGTGCCAGCAGCCTTCGAGACAACCTCCGTGCCTACGAGCAGTACTTC.

The chain links TRBV28 to TRBJ1-2, with D hard to call. V lost 5 bases and J lost 0, with 16 bases in between. The CDR3 length is 16 residues. CDR1 and CDR2 from the germline V gene are MDHEN and SYDVKM. CDR3 amino acids: CASSLWAAQANYGYTF. CDR3 coding DNA: TGTGCCAGCAGTCTCTGGGCCGCTCAGGCTAACTATGGCTACACCTTC.

CDR3 bases: TGCAGTGCTCTTAGCCCAGATACGCAGTATTTT. Its translation is CSALSPDTQYF. The rearrangement uses TRBV20-1 and TRBJ2-3; no reliable D call. Germline V gene data show CDR1 as DFQATT and CDR2 as SNEGSKA (reference sequence). V shed 5 bases and J shed 4 bases, with 7 bases lying between them. The CDR3 has 11 amino acids.